The clone carrying this TCR beta chain was seen a handful of times. Its antigen is unknown. This sample was included in a study of cytotoxic CD8 clonotypes in ibrutinib-treated CLL. Findings and caveats of the study: Increased clonality at ibrutinib response gave way to a return toward baseline at progression.

Repertoires were generated with immunoSEQ multiplex PCR, while TCRdb's copy carries only in-frame clones and drops some. The sample contains approximately 97,000 clones, roughly three quarters of which appear only once. Germline V gene lookup returns CDR1 SNHLY and CDR2 FYNNEI. Trimming pared 8 bases from V and 5 bases from J, leaving 10 bases between. This CDR3 has 11 residues. This receptor was taken from a human donor with chronic lymphocytic leukemia. J is TRBJ2-7 and V is TRBV2, with D possibly TRBD2 on 6 matching bases. This material consisted of PBMCs, taken after 24 months of ibrutinib treatment. The CDR3 bases are TGTGCCAGCTCTCGGGGGAACGAGCAGTACTTC. Its protein is CASSRGNEQYF.